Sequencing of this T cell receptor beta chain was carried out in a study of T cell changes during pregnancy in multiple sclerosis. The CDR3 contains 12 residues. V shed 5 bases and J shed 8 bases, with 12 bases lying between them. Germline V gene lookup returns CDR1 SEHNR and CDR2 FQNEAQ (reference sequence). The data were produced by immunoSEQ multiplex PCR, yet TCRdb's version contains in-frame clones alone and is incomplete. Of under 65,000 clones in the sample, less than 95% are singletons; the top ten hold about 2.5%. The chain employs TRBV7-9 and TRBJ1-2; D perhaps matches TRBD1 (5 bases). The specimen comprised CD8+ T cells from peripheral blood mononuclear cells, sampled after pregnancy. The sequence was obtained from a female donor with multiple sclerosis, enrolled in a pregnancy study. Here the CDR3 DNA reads TGTGCCAGCAGCCCGGACAATCAGGGCTACACCTTC. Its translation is CASSPDNQGYTF.